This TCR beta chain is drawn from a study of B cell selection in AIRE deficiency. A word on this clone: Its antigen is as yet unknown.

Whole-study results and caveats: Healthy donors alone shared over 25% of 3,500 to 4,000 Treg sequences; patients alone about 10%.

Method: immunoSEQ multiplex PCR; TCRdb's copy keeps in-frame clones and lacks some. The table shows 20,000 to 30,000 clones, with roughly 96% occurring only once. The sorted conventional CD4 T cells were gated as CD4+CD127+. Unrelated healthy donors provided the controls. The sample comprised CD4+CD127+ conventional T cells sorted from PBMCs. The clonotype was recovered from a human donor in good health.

The CDR3 bases are TGCGCCAGCAGCTTGGACGGGATCCAAGAGACCCAGTACTTC. Residues: CASSLDGIQETQYF. This chain connects TRBV5-1 to TRBJ2-5; TRBD2 might be the D (5 bases). Trimming removed 0 bases at V and 1 base at J, with 7 bases between. The germline V gene encodes CDR1 SGHRS and CDR2 YFSETQ. The CDR3 has 14 residues.